These 31 T cell receptor beta chains share one sample of origin, sequenced in a study of T-cell reconstitution after alpha-beta-depleted transplantation in children. As it was prepared, the TCRbeta library received unique molecular identifiers. A single record per CDR3 protein comes from TCRdb applying MiXCR to the PCR reads. The data show some 490,000 distinct CDR3 sequences, roughly an eighth seen once. The source material was PBMCs from the stem cell graft donor, sampled from the stem cell graft. All receptors come from a human donor who donated a stem cell graft to a child with combined immunodeficiency.

This clonotype was seen a handful of times. J is TRBJ2-7 and V is TRBV6-5; possible D gene TRBD2, 6 bases. The germline V gene has CDR1 MNHEY and CDR2 SVGAGI. CDR3 length equals 11 residues. V gave up 7 bases and J gave up 5 bases, with 9 bases separating them. The CDR3 loop is CASKTRHEQYF. The CDR3 coding sequence is TGTGCCAGCAAGACTAGACACGAGCAGTACTTC.

The chain couples TRBV7-2 to TRBJ2-4, with 9 bases lining up with TRBD2. The CDR3 is 16 residues long. Germline V lookup: CDR1 SGHTA, CDR2 FQGNSA. V shed 1 base and J 2 bases; nucleotides not matched to a gene: 3. Written as DNA, the CDR3 is TGTGCCAGCAGCTTAGAGCGGGAGGTTACCAAAAACATTCAGTACTTC. Protein sequence: CASSLEREVTKNIQYF. The full variable domain, with the rest looked up from reference TRBV7-2 and TRBJ2-4, is GAGVSQSPSNKVTEKGKDVELRCDPISGHTALYWYRQSLGQGLEFLIYFQGNSAPDKSGLPSDRFSAERTGGSVSTLTIQRTQQEDSAVYLCASSLEREVTKNIQYFGAGTRLSVL.

This clonotype has at least ten counts. The gene calls are TRBV6-6 and TRBJ2-5, with D possibly TRBD2 on 6 matching bases. Germline CDR1 MNHNY, CDR2 SVGAGI (reference sequence). The CDR3 is 11 amino acids. Trimming left V 9 bases short and J 5 bases short, with 10 bases between. The CDR3 region is CASGGRETQYF. The CDR3 DNA reads TGTGCCAGTGGGGGGAGGGAGACCCAGTACTTC.

V and J are TRBV29-1 and TRBJ2-2; no firm D call. In germline, CDR1 is SQVTM, CDR2 ANQGSEA. Between the trimmed V and J ends, which lost 6 bases and 0 bases, there was a span of 11 bases. The length of the CDR3 is 14 residues. CDR3 amino acids: CSVRPSSNTGELFF. The CDR3 DNA sequence: TGCAGCGTCCGACCGAGCTCGAACACCGGGGAGCTGTTTTTT.

This clonotype has only a few counts. This chain links TRBV7-3 with TRBJ2-7; TRBD1 matches 7 bases. The CDR3 is made up of 14 amino acids. Trimming removed 5 bases from V and 4 bases from J; junction bases left unmatched: 8. Per the germline V gene, CDR1 is SGHTA and CDR2 is FQGTGA. DNA of the CDR3: TGTGCCAGCAGCCTAGCACCGACAGGGTACGAGCAGTACTTC. Protein sequence: CASSLAPTGYEQYF.

This clonotype was seen ten or more times. The rearrangement uses TRBV5-6 and TRBJ1-2; D is ambiguous. CDR1 is SGHDT and CDR2 is YYEEEE in the germline V gene. V was clipped by 0 bases and J by 4 bases, with 13 bases between them. This CDR3 is 15 amino acids long. Here the CDR3 DNA reads TGTGCCAGCAGCTTGGAAGGAGCTCCTGGCTATGGCTACACCTTC. Its protein is CASSLEGAPGYGYTF.

The chain has TRBV6-5 and TRBJ2-1; possible D gene TRBD1, 5 bases. Looked up from germline, CDR1 is MNHEY and CDR2 is SVGAGI. The V and J ends lost 0 bases and 2 bases respectively, with 8 bases between them. This CDR3 contains 15 residues. The CDR3 here is CASSYSRTTYNEQFF. The CDR3 region has the DNA TGTGCCAGCAGTTACTCGAGGACAACCTACAATGAGCAGTTCTTC.

A few counts support this clonotype. The CDR3 nucleotides are TGTGCCAGCAGCTTACCCCGCGGAGGGGGGAGGACAGATACGCAGTATTTT. Protein sequence: CASSLPRGGGRTDTQYF. The chain couples TRBV7-2 to TRBJ2-3; D may match TRBD1 or TRBD2 (6 bases each). The CDR3 length is 17 residues. Germline CDR1 is SGHTA and CDR2 is FQGNSA. Trimming removed 2 bases at V and 3 bases at J, with 18 bases between.

This clonotype was seen more than once but under ten times. The rearrangement joins TRBV2 to TRBJ1-4; D unclear. Looked up from germline, CDR1 is SNHLY and CDR2 is FYNNEI. This CDR3 contains 15 residues. Trimming pared 4 bases from V and 6 bases from J, leaving 15 bases between. As DNA, the CDR3 is TGTGCCAGCAGTGGCCCGGCAGGCTGGGATGAAAAACTGTTTTTT. It is translated as CASSGPAGWDEKLFF.

This clonotype was seen more than once but under ten times. V gene TRBV5-1 combines with J gene TRBJ2-2; TRBD2 matches at 7 bases. Losses at the gene ends were 6 bases for V and 6 bases for J; bases not matched to a gene: 11. Germline lookup yields CDR1 SGHRS and CDR2 YFSETQ. The CDR3 is 15 amino acids. CDR3 coding DNA: TGCGCCAGCACGGTAGGACTAGAGTGGCCCGGGGAGCTGTTTTTT. Translating it yields CASTVGLEWPGELFF.

This chain connects TRBV4-3 to TRBJ2-5, with D possibly being TRBD1 or TRBD2 (5 bases each). V dropped 1 base and J dropped 2 bases, with 11 bases sitting between them. The germline gives CDR1 LGHNA, CDR2 YSLEER. This CDR3 has 15 residues. The DNA for the CDR3 is TGCGCCAGCAGCCAAGGGATGGGGGTACAAGAGACCCAGTACTTC. Translating gives CASSQGMGVQETQYF.

In DNA form, the CDR3 reads TGTGCCAGCAATACAGACAGGGGGAGTGCCTACACCTTC. The encoded protein is CASNTDRGSAYTF. The rearrangement links TRBV7-8 to TRBJ1-2; 9 nucleotides match TRBD1. The CDR3 totals 13 residues. The ends lost 7 bases at V and 10 bases at J; junction bases unmatched: 10. Germline V gives CDR1 SGHVS, CDR2 FQNEAQ.

This clonotype was detected ten times or more. The chain is built from TRBV7-2 and TRBJ2-7, with 13 bases fitting TRBD2. V trimming: 4 bases; J trimming: 4 bases; junction bases outside the gene matches: 4. The germline V gene encodes CDR1 SGHTA and CDR2 FQGNSA. The CDR3 is 15 amino acids. The CDR3 DNA sequence: TGTGCCAGCAGCTCACTAGCGGGAGGGCCTTACGAGCAGTACTTC. It translates to CASSSLAGGPYEQYF.

This chain joins TRBV7-3 and TRBJ2-1; D is possibly TRBD2 (6 bases). V shed 8 bases and J shed 7 bases, with 21 bases lying between them. The germline gives CDR1 SGHTA, CDR2 FQGTGA. CDR3 length: 15 amino acids. CDR3 amino acids: CASYLSGPLGNEQFF. CDR3 DNA sequence: TGTGCCAGCTACCTTAGCGGTCCGCTGGGAAATGAGCAGTTCTTC.

This clonotype came up many times. The rearrangement joins TRBV11-2 to TRBJ2-1; 12 bases are shared with TRBD2. The CDR3 has 16 amino acids. With 3 bases clipped from V and 8 bases from J, the junction kept 8 bases outside the gene matches. CDR1 and CDR2 from the germline V gene are SGHAT and FQNNGV. This chain's CDR3 is CASSFFLAGGPDEQFF. The CDR3 coding sequence is TGTGCCAGCAGCTTTTTCCTAGCGGGGGGGCCTGATGAGCAGTTCTTC.

V gene TRBV20-1 combines with J gene TRBJ1-2; no clear D gene. Trimming left V 2 bases short and J 3 bases short, with 10 bases between. The CDR3 sequence is 13 residues long. CDR1 is DFQATT and CDR2 is SNEGSKA in the germline V gene (reference sequence). The CDR3 nucleotides read TGCAGTGCTAGATCGGGGATTGACTATGGCTACACCTTC. As protein: CSARSGIDYGYTF.

This clonotype was recorded at least ten times. The chain carries TRBV4-3 and TRBJ1-1; D gene uncertain. Trimming took off 1 base at V and 0 bases at J, with 3 bases between the two ends. This CDR3 comprises 13 residues. Germline V lookup: CDR1 LGHNA, CDR2 YSLEER. CDR3 coding DNA: TGCGCCAGCAGCCAAGCAGTGAACACTGAAGCTTTCTTT. Encoded protein: CASSQAVNTEAFF.

This clonotype was recorded many times. The V call is TRBV18, the J call TRBJ2-1; D is ambiguous. Trimming shortened V by 3 bases and J by 0 bases, and 6 bases separated the two germline ends. The CDR3 consists of 14 residues. Germline-derived CDR1 and CDR2 are KGHSH and LQKENI. CDR3 bases: TGTGCCAGCTCACCTGCAGGCTCCTACAATGAGCAGTTCTTC. It yields the protein CASSPAGSYNEQFF.

This clonotype was observed many times. The chain employs TRBV5-1 and TRBJ2-3; D call uncertain. The CDR3 consists of 12 residues. The V end lost 2 bases, the J end lost 4 bases, and 5 bases lay between the germline ends. Germline-derived CDR1 and CDR2 are SGHRS and YFSETQ. The CDR3 region is CASSFSADTQYF. For the CDR3, the DNA is TGCGCCAGCAGCTTCTCCGCAGATACGCAGTATTTT.

J is TRBJ2-5 and V is TRBV12-3 or TRBV12-4; D may be TRBD1 (6 bases). The CDR3 is made up of 17 amino acids. Trimming took 5 bases from V and 5 from J, leaving 24 bases between them. This chain's CDR3 is CASSGGQGFVAIETQYF. CDR3 DNA: TGTGCCAGCAGTGGGGGACAAGGGTTTGTCGCAATCGAGACCCAGTACTTC.

The V gene is TRBV6-2 or TRBV6-3, the J gene TRBJ2-1, with 10 bases identical to TRBD2. V was clipped by 8 bases and J by 10 bases; unmatched bases: 17. From germline, CDR1 is MNHEY and CDR2 SVGEGT. The CDR3 is made up of 16 amino acids. CDR3 residues: CASGLTGLAAAREQFF. For the CDR3, the DNA is TGTGCCAGCGGTTTAACCGGACTAGCGGCGGCACGGGAGCAGTTCTTC.

J is TRBJ1-1 and V is TRBV29-1, with TRBD1 matching 9 bases. This CDR3 region has 14 residues. V gave up 3 bases and J gave up 1 base; unmatched junction bases: 3. Germline V gene data show CDR1 as SQVTM and CDR2 as ANQGSEA. The CDR3 coding sequence is TGCAGCGTTGAGGACAGGGGAAGGAACACTGAAGCTTTCTTT. It translates to CSVEDRGRNTEAFF.

V gene TRBV30 combines with J gene TRBJ2-7; no reliable D call. The germline V and J ends were trimmed by 0 bases and 0 bases, with 15 bases remaining between them. Per the germline V gene, CDR1 is GTSNPN and CDR2 is SVGIG (reference sequence). CDR3 size: 16 residues. Written as DNA, the CDR3 is TGTGCCTGGAGTGTAGATTATGACCTACCCTCCTACGAGCAGTACTTC. Encoded protein: CAWSVDYDLPSYEQYF.

There are a few counts of this clonotype. V and J are TRBV20-1 and TRBJ2-1; 8 positions match TRBD2. Looked up from germline, CDR1 is DFQATT and CDR2 is SNEGSKA (reference sequence). Trimming removed 5 bases from V and 14 bases from J; junction bases left unmatched: 8. CDR3 length: 11 residues. This CDR3 reads CSAPLGAGEFF. The CDR3 DNA is TGCAGTGCTCCCCTGGGAGCGGGAGAGTTCTTC.

This clonotype was picked up a small number of times. The chain recombines TRBV29-1 with TRBJ2-3, with 7 positions matching TRBD1. Per the germline V gene, CDR1 is SQVTM and CDR2 is ANQGSEA. The V segment lost 7 bases and the J segment 0 bases; nucleotides outside the gene matches: 4. The CDR3 covers 13 residues. The CDR3 coding sequence is TGCAGCGGATTACAGGGGAGCACAGATACGCAGTATTTT. Protein: CSGLQGSTDTQYF.

This clonotype was found a few times. The chain recombines TRBV5-1 with TRBJ2-2; D is undetermined. CDR3 length: 14 amino acids. The germline gives CDR1 SGHRS, CDR2 YFSETQ. V was cut by 0 bases and J by 1 base, with 4 bases left in between. CDR3 protein: CASSLEKNTGELFF. CDR3 nucleotides: TGCGCCAGCAGCTTGGAGAAGAACACCGGGGAGCTGTTTTTT.

The gene calls are TRBV12-3 or TRBV12-4 and TRBJ1-1, with 10 nucleotides matching TRBD1. This CDR3 has 14 residues. V lost 7 bases, J lost 4 bases, and 6 bases stayed unmatched. CDR3 in amino acids: CASNLGQGVTEAFF. CDR3 bases: TGTGCCAGCAATCTCGGACAGGGGGTCACTGAAGCTTTCTTT.

The CDR3 DNA reads as TGTGCCAGCACCGTCGTCAGGGGTGCGTACAATGAGCAGTTCTTC. Encoded protein: CASTVVRGAYNEQFF. The genes are TRBV11-3 and TRBJ2-1; D might be TRBD1 (6 bases). Germline CDR1 SGHNT, CDR2 YENEEA. There are 15 residues in the CDR3. Trimming cost V 7 bases and J 4 bases, with 17 bases left between them.

This clonotype was seen only a few times. CDR3 nucleotide sequence: TGTGCCAGCAGTGTTTGGGTCCCTAATGAAAAACTGTTTTTT. Protein: CASSVWVPNEKLFF. V is TRBV2 and J is TRBJ1-4, with D unresolved. Germline CDR1 and CDR2: SNHLY and FYNNEI. CDR3 length: 14 amino acids. V lost 4 bases and J 3 bases, leaving 9 bases between the germline ends.

This clonotype was seen more than once but under ten times. The J gene is TRBJ2-7, the V gene TRBV5-1; TRBD1 aligns across 7 bases. Per the germline V gene, CDR1 is SGHRS and CDR2 is YFSETQ. J was trimmed by 7 bases and V by 4 bases; bases with no gene match: 17. This CDR3 comprises 16 residues. The CDR3 loop reads CASSLDGDRIVVEQYF. CDR3 nucleotide sequence: TGCGCCAGCAGCCTTGATGGGGACAGAATCGTCGTTGAGCAGTACTTC.

There are many counts of this clonotype. The chain has TRBV7-2 and TRBJ2-3, with 8 nucleotides matching TRBD1. The CDR3 spans 15 residues. The V gene's germline CDR1 is SGHTA and CDR2 FQGNSA. Germline trimming cut 3 bases from V and 1 base from J; bases unmatched to any gene: 3. In DNA, the CDR3 is TGTGCCAGCAGCTTCAGGGGGCTGGGCACAGATACGCAGTATTTT. Translation gives CASSFRGLGTDTQYF.